A selection of T cell receptor beta chains follows, all from one sample in a study of blood T cell repertoires in COVID-19. The assay was immunoSEQ multiplex PCR, and TCRdb's table has in-frame clones only and misses some. Here the sample spans 140,000 to 150,000 clones, roughly 88% being singletons. Sequencing was performed on peripheral blood. The receptors come from a woman between 50 and 59 years old with acute or convalescent COVID-19. Each CDR3 is given with its conserved first and last residue. Fields, in order: J gene, D gene, V gene, clone size, CDR3 DNA, CDR3 protein. The D gene is left open where the match is weak. For some rows the clone size is stated as once, few or many, or as a class when expanded; others skip it.

j_call: TRBJ2-3; d_call: TRBD2; v_call: TRBV6-4; clone_size: -; cdr3_nt: TGTGCCAGCAGTGACGGGCGGGAGAGCACAGATACGCAGTATTTT; cdr3_aa: CASSDGRESTDTQYF
j_call: TRBJ2-1; d_call: -; v_call: TRBV6-5; clone_size: -; cdr3_nt: TGTGCCAGCAGTTATTCTGCGGAATCCTACAATGAGCAGTTCTTC; cdr3_aa: CASSYSAESYNEQFF
j_call: TRBJ2-7; d_call: TRBD1; v_call: TRBV5-1; clone_size: -; cdr3_nt: TGCGCCAGCACGGCACGGACAGGGCCCTACGAGCAGTACTTC; cdr3_aa: CASTARTGPYEQYF
j_call: TRBJ1-3; d_call: -; v_call: TRBV27; clone_size: -; cdr3_nt: TGTGCCAGCAGTTTATCCCCCATCGGAAACACCATATATTTT; cdr3_aa: CASSLSPIGNTIYF
j_call: TRBJ1-6; d_call: -; v_call: TRBV3-1/TRBV3-2; clone_size: -; cdr3_nt: TGTGCCAGCAGCCAAGGTCCGGTCCGAAATTCACCCCTCCACTTT; cdr3_aa: CASSQGPVRNSPLHF
j_call: TRBJ1-4; d_call: -; v_call: TRBV7-2; clone_size: -; cdr3_nt: TGTGCCAGCAGCTTTGGACTGCCTGAAAAACTGTTTTTT; cdr3_aa: CASSFGLPEKLFF
j_call: TRBJ2-1; d_call: TRBD2; v_call: TRBV2; clone_size: -; cdr3_nt: TGTGCCAGACAGCGGGGGGCCTCCTACAATGAGCAGTTCTTC; cdr3_aa: CARQRGASYNEQFF
j_call: TRBJ1-4; d_call: -; v_call: TRBV3-1/TRBV3-2; clone_size: -; cdr3_nt: TGTGCCAGCAGCCAAGCGAGCGGGGTAGGTGAAAAACTGTTTTTT; cdr3_aa: CASSQASGVGEKLFF
j_call: TRBJ2-1; d_call: -; v_call: TRBV11-2; clone_size: -; cdr3_nt: TGTGCCAGCAGCTCTCCAGAGACATATGACAATGAGCAGTTCTTC; cdr3_aa: CASSSPETYDNEQFF
j_call: TRBJ1-2; d_call: TRBD1; v_call: TRBV4-1; clone_size: -; cdr3_nt: TGCGCCAGCAGCCTTACAGGGGCATCTGGCTACACCTTC; cdr3_aa: CASSLTGASGYTF
j_call: TRBJ1-6; d_call: -; v_call: TRBV6-5; clone_size: once; cdr3_nt: TGTGCCAGCAGTTACCCCTCTCCAGGGAAAAGGTCACCCCTCCACTTT; cdr3_aa: CASSYPSPGKRSPLHF
j_call: TRBJ2-5; d_call: TRBD1; v_call: TRBV18; clone_size: -; cdr3_nt: TGTGCCAGCTCACCAGGACAGGGATGGGAGACCCAGTACTTC; cdr3_aa: CASSPGQGWETQYF
j_call: TRBJ2-3; d_call: -; v_call: TRBV5-1; clone_size: -; cdr3_nt: TGCGCCAGCAGCTTGGCCATCAGGGTGACAGATACGCAGTATTTT; cdr3_aa: CASSLAIRVTDTQYF
j_call: TRBJ2-3; d_call: TRBD2; v_call: TRBV7-3; clone_size: -; cdr3_nt: TGTGCCAGCAGCTCGCGACTAGCGGGAGGGGCAGATACGCAGTATTTT; cdr3_aa: CASSSRLAGGADTQYF
j_call: TRBJ1-2; d_call: -; v_call: TRBV10-3; clone_size: -; cdr3_nt: TGTGCCACGCTAACGAAGGGGACAAATGGCTACACCTTC; cdr3_aa: CATLTKGTNGYTF
j_call: TRBJ1-6; d_call: TRBD1; v_call: TRBV5-1; clone_size: once; cdr3_nt: TGCGCCAGCAGCTTGGCCGACAGGGGGTTAAAATCACCCCTCCACTTT; cdr3_aa: CASSLADRGLKSPLHF
j_call: TRBJ2-7; d_call: TRBD2; v_call: TRBV27; clone_size: -; cdr3_nt: TGTGCCAGCAGTTTAATGAGTAGCGGGAGATCCTACGAGCAGTACTTC; cdr3_aa: CASSLMSSGRSYEQYF
j_call: TRBJ2-5; d_call: -; v_call: TRBV19; clone_size: -; cdr3_nt: TGTGCCAGTACGACTACGTCACTCAGGGAGACCCAGTACTTC; cdr3_aa: CASTTTSLRETQYF
j_call: TRBJ2-1; d_call: -; v_call: TRBV7-4; clone_size: -; cdr3_nt: TGTGCCAGCAGCTCCGTCCAGCGGGACAATGAGCAGTTCTTC; cdr3_aa: CASSSVQRDNEQFF
j_call: TRBJ1-5; d_call: -; v_call: TRBV28; clone_size: once; cdr3_nt: TGTGCCAGCAGTTTAACGGGGTTCAGCAATCAGCCCCAGCATTTT; cdr3_aa: CASSLTGFSNQPQHF
j_call: TRBJ2-7; d_call: TRBD1; v_call: TRBV10-3; clone_size: -; cdr3_nt: TGTGCCATCACTCCGACAGGGGAGGACGAGCAGTACTTC; cdr3_aa: CAITPTGEDEQYF
j_call: TRBJ2-3; d_call: -; v_call: TRBV19; clone_size: -; cdr3_nt: TGTGCCAGTAGTATAGGTCACAGAGTAACAGATACGCAGTATTTT; cdr3_aa: CASSIGHRVTDTQYF
j_call: TRBJ2-3; d_call: TRBD2; v_call: TRBV12-5; clone_size: -; cdr3_nt: TGTGCTAGTGGATTAGCGGGCATCCTCACAGATACGCAGTATTTT; cdr3_aa: CASGLAGILTDTQYF
j_call: TRBJ2-2; d_call: TRBD2; v_call: TRBV7-3; clone_size: -; cdr3_nt: TGTGCCAGCAGCTCGACTAGCGGGATGACTAACACCGGGGAGCTGTTTTTT; cdr3_aa: CASSSTSGMTNTGELFF
j_call: TRBJ1-4; d_call: -; v_call: TRBV10-3; clone_size: -; cdr3_nt: TGTGCCATCGGCGGCAGGGAGGATGAAAAACTGTTTTTT; cdr3_aa: CAIGGREDEKLFF
j_call: TRBJ2-7; d_call: -; v_call: TRBV7-3; clone_size: -; cdr3_nt: TGTGCCAGCAGCCTATTACAGGGATACGAGCAGTACTTC; cdr3_aa: CASSLLQGYEQYF
j_call: TRBJ2-7; d_call: TRBD1; v_call: TRBV24-1; clone_size: -; cdr3_nt: TGTGCCACCAGTGATTTCGGCCAGGGGGCCTACGAGCAGTACTTC; cdr3_aa: CATSDFGQGAYEQYF
j_call: TRBJ2-3; d_call: -; v_call: TRBV5-6; clone_size: -; cdr3_nt: TGTGCCAGCAGCAGTCGGTTCCATACAGATACGCAGTATTTT; cdr3_aa: CASSSRFHTDTQYF
j_call: TRBJ1-5; d_call: -; v_call: TRBV6-1; clone_size: -; cdr3_nt: TGTGCCAGCAGTGAAGGCAGGGTGGACAGTCAGCCCCAGCATTTT; cdr3_aa: CASSEGRVDSQPQHF
j_call: TRBJ2-3; d_call: -; v_call: TRBV18; clone_size: -; cdr3_nt: TGTGGAAGTGAGGCGGATCTCGCGGATACGCAGTATTTT; cdr3_aa: CGSEADLADTQYF
j_call: TRBJ2-1; d_call: -; v_call: TRBV12-3/TRBV12-4; clone_size: -; cdr3_nt: TGTGCCAGCGGCAAGTCCTCCCACAATGAGCAGTTCTTC; cdr3_aa: CASGKSSHNEQFF
j_call: TRBJ1-2; d_call: -; v_call: TRBV2; clone_size: -; cdr3_nt: TGTGCCAGCAGGGAAAGGACAGCCAACTATGGCTACACCTTC; cdr3_aa: CASRERTANYGYTF
j_call: TRBJ1-1; d_call: TRBD1; v_call: TRBV2; clone_size: -; cdr3_nt: TGTGCCAGCAGTGGACAGGGCGCGATGAACACTGAAGCTTTCTTT; cdr3_aa: CASSGQGAMNTEAFF
j_call: TRBJ1-6; d_call: TRBD1; v_call: TRBV2; clone_size: few; cdr3_nt: TGTGCCAGCAGTTTGACAGGGGCAGGATCACCCCTCCACTTT; cdr3_aa: CASSLTGAGSPLHF
j_call: TRBJ2-6; d_call: TRBD1; v_call: TRBV27; clone_size: -; cdr3_nt: TGTGCCAGCAGTTTAGGGACAGGTTCGCTCTCTGGGGCCAACGTCCTGACTTTC; cdr3_aa: CASSLGTGSLSGANVLTF
j_call: TRBJ1-2; d_call: -; v_call: TRBV3-1/TRBV3-2; clone_size: -; cdr3_nt: TGTGCCAGCAGCCAAGAGGGGGCATATGGCTACACCTTC; cdr3_aa: CASSQEGAYGYTF